This T cell receptor (beta chain) was obtained from a study of cytomegalovirus exposure and HLA in healthy donors. The CDR3 contains 14 residues. V was clipped by 5 bases and J by 7 bases, with 18 bases between them. Germline CDR1 is SGHAT and CDR2 is FQNNGV. Remarks on this clone: The antigen is unknown.

The donors were in the 120-subject validation cohort; that cohort was separate from the approximately 700-subject first cohort. Study conclusions and caveats: According to reports, the classifier identified cytomegalovirus status with high specificity and sensitivity. According to a later analysis, TCR clusters from the first cohort tended to co-occur in the roughly 130 validation repertoires.

Data came from immunoSEQ multiplex PCR; TCRdb stores just in-frame clones and leaves some out. The data contain some 130,000 clones, about 83% of them singletons. Specimen: PBMCs. The receptor was derived from a woman in her 30s in good health and CMV-seronegative. This sequence joins TRBV11-2 and TRBJ2-7; a weak D match, TRBD1 (5 bases). The CDR3 spells CASSPGRGMGEQYF. DNA of the CDR3: TGTGCCAGCAGCCCCGGTAGGGGAATGGGGGAGCAGTACTTC.